The 22 T cell receptor beta chains presented below share a single source sample, sequenced in a study of cytomegalovirus exposure and HLA in healthy donors. PCR involved 60 Vbeta and 13 Jbeta primers. Sequencing used immunoSEQ multiplex PCR; TCRdb keeps in-frame clones, though not all of them. Of some 110,000 clones in the sample, over 60% are singletons; the top ten hold 2.5% to 3.5%. The sample taken for sequencing was PBMCs. The receptors originated from a woman in her late teens or twenties in good health and CMV-seropositive.

The rearrangement joins TRBV10-3 to TRBJ1-3; D is unclear. Trimming pared 3 bases from V and 0 bases from J, leaving 9 bases between. The CDR3 runs 15 residues. CDR1 and CDR2 (germline): ENHRY, SYGVKD. The CDR3: CAISDASGSGNTIYF. The CDR3, as DNA: TGTGCCATCAGTGACGCTAGCGGCTCTGGAAACACCATATATTTT.

The rearrangement links TRBV5-1 to TRBJ2-1, with 9 bases lining up with TRBD2. This CDR3 is built from 16 residues. Per the germline V gene, CDR1 is SGHRS and CDR2 is YFSETQ. The V gene end was trimmed by 5 bases and the J gene end by 6 bases; junction bases not matched to a gene: 12. The CDR3 here is CASRGGSGRWGNEQFF. DNA for the CDR3: TGCGCCAGCAGGGGTGGTAGCGGGAGATGGGGCAATGAGCAGTTCTTC.

The rearrangement links TRBV4-2 to TRBJ1-3, with no clear D. This CDR3 comprises 15 residues. Germline loops: CDR1 LGHNA, CDR2 YNFKEQ. V was cut by 0 bases and J by 4 bases, with 10 bases left in between. CDR3 sequence: CASSQDATRGNTIYF. CDR3 sequence (DNA): TGTGCCAGCAGCCAAGACGCAACGAGGGGAAACACCATATATTTT.

The chain couples TRBV6-1 to TRBJ1-4, with unresolved D. From germline, CDR1 is MNHNS and CDR2 SASEGT. Trimming removed 2 bases from V and 3 bases from J, with 10 bases in between. The CDR3 is 15 amino acids. The CDR3 region has the DNA TGTGCCAGCAGTGAACAGTCAGGTCCTAATGAAAAACTGTTTTTT. Encoded protein: CASSEQSGPNEKLFF.

The count of this clone is one. V and J are TRBV7-9 and TRBJ2-7; 8 nucleotides match TRBD1. Trimming took 5 bases from V and 6 from J; bases not matched to a gene: 12. Germline loops: CDR1 SEHNR, CDR2 FQNEAQ (reference sequence). CDR3 length equals 15 residues. As DNA, the CDR3 is TGTGCCAGCAGCCAGATCTCAGGGGGCCGGGGCGAGCAGTACTTC. It codes for CASSQISGGRGEQYF.

The V call is TRBV5-6, the J call TRBJ2-3, with D perhaps TRBD1 (5 bases). The CDR3 consists of 14 residues. Trimming shortened V by 4 bases and J by 4 bases, and 13 bases separated the two germline ends. Germline V CDR1 and CDR2: SGHDT, YYEEEE. Here the CDR3 reads CASSLEWGPDTQYF. The CDR3 DNA reads as TGTGCCAGCAGCCTGGAATGGGGCCCAGATACGCAGTATTTT.

The chain recombines TRBV6-5 with TRBJ1-2; a possible D gene is TRBD1 (5 bases). V lost 2 bases to trimming and J lost 4 bases, with 11 bases between them. CDR3 length: 14 amino acids. Germline V gene lookup returns CDR1 MNHEY and CDR2 SVGAGI. The CDR3 bases are TGTGCCAGCAGTTACGGGGGGATCGGCTATGGCTACACCTTC. Its protein is CASSYGGIGYGYTF.

Regarding this clone: The CDR3 ends on some other residue instead of the conserved phenylalanine or tryptophan, so this is likely a read error. The J gene is TRBJ1-6, the V gene TRBV7-8; D remains ambiguous. Trimming stripped 1 base from V and 8 bases from J, with 3 bases between. The CDR3 has 12 amino acids. Germline-derived CDR1 and CDR2 are SGHVS and FQNEAQ. The CDR3 bases are TGTGCCAGCAGCTTAGGTGATTCACCCCTCCACTCT. This codes for CASSLGDSPLHS.

This chain links TRBV5-1 with TRBJ2-1; 8 positions agree with TRBD1. The CDR3 has 14 residues. Per germline, CDR1 SGHRS and CDR2 YFSETQ. With 4 bases clipped from V and 3 bases from J, the junction kept 3 bases outside the gene matches. The CDR3 loop reads CASSPDRDYNEQFF. The DNA for the CDR3 is TGCGCCAGCAGCCCGGACAGGGACTACAATGAGCAGTTCTTC.

The chain carries TRBV11-2 and TRBJ2-7; possibly TRBD1 for D (5 bases). The CDR3 spans 17 residues. The germline V and J ends were trimmed by 0 bases and 2 bases, with 17 bases remaining between them. In germline, CDR1 is SGHAT, CDR2 FQNNGV. The CDR3 loop reads CASSLEGPYVEPYEQYF. As DNA, the CDR3 is TGTGCCAGCAGCTTAGAGGGGCCTTACGTGGAGCCCTACGAGCAGTACTTC.

About this clone itself: The same CDR3 is also encoded by other DNA sequences in this sample. CDR3 in amino acids: CASSLGLAGGEQYF. CDR3 nucleotides: TGCGCCAGCAGCTTAGGCCTAGCGGGAGGCGAGCAGTACTTC. The J gene is TRBJ2-7, the V gene TRBV5-1; 11 bases align to TRBD2. The ends lost 2 bases at V and 6 bases at J; junction bases unmatched: 4. This CDR3 contains 14 residues. CDR1 and CDR2 (germline): SGHRS, YFSETQ.

The chain has TRBV9 and TRBJ2-1, with 10 bases identical to TRBD2. V was pared by 4 bases and J by 6 bases, with 10 bases of the junction left unmatched. The V gene's germline CDR1 is SGDLS and CDR2 YYNGEE. The CDR3 covers 16 residues. CDR3 sequence reads: CASSPLSGRAINEQFF. In nucleotides, the CDR3 is TGTGCCAGCAGCCCATTAAGCGGGAGGGCCATCAATGAGCAGTTCTTC. Complete variable domain (other parts from reference TRBV9 and TRBJ2-1): DSGVTQTPKHLITATGQRVTLRCSPRSGDLSVYWYQQSLDQGLQFLIQYYNGEERAKGNILERFSAQQFPDLHSELNLSSLELGDSALYFCASSPLSGRAINEQFFGPGTRLTVL.

The sample holds one count of this clone. The CDR3 DNA is TGTGCCAGCAGTCGACTCCCCGGGACAGACTATGGCTACACCTTC. As protein: CASSRLPGTDYGYTF. The J gene is TRBJ1-2, the V gene TRBV28; the match to TRBD1 covers 7 bases. The V segment lost 5 bases and the J segment 3 bases; nucleotides outside the gene matches: 9. Germline V lookup: CDR1 MDHEN, CDR2 SYDVKM. This CDR3 has 15 residues.

This clone was recorded only once. The genes are TRBV6-6 and TRBJ2-3; 10 bases are shared with TRBD1. The CDR3 runs 13 residues. Germline V gives CDR1 MNHNY, CDR2 SVGAGI (reference sequence). V lost 6 bases and J lost 5; bases outside the gene matches: 2. In nucleotides, the CDR3 is TGTGCCAGCAGCGGGACAGGGGAAGATACGCAGTATTTT. Its translation is CASSGTGEDTQYF.

The J gene is TRBJ2-3, the V gene TRBV6-5; 11 bases fit TRBD2. Unmatched junction bases numbered 2, after V lost 6 bases and J lost 9 bases. The CDR3 length is 12 residues. CDR1 is MNHEY, CDR2 SVGAGI, per germline. The CDR3 region is CASRLAGATQYF. DNA for the CDR3: TGTGCCAGCAGACTAGCGGGAGCCACGCAGTATTTT.

The V gene is TRBV9, the J gene TRBJ2-3; the match to TRBD1 covers 9 bases. Germline-derived CDR1 and CDR2 are SGDLS and YYNGEE. V trimming: 0 bases; J trimming: 3 bases; junction bases outside the gene matches: 14. The CDR3 consists of 19 residues. The CDR3 spells CASSVVATVTGGATDTQYF. In DNA, the CDR3 is TGTGCCAGCAGCGTAGTTGCAACCGTAACAGGGGGCGCGACAGATACGCAGTATTTT.

V usage is TRBV10-3 and J usage is TRBJ1-4; tentatively, D is TRBD1 (6 bases). Trimming stripped 5 bases from V and 7 bases from J, with 17 bases between. The CDR3 is 15 amino acids. Per the germline V gene, CDR1 is ENHRY and CDR2 is SYGVKD. The CDR3 DNA follows: TGTGCCATCAGTTTCGCACAGGGCGCGAGTGAAAAACTGTTTTTT. This translates into CAISFAQGASEKLFF.

The CDR3 region is CSVDYEGQGKQFF. CDR3 DNA sequence: TGCAGCGTTGATTATGAGGGACAGGGAAAGCAGTTCTTC. The chain recombines TRBV29-1 with TRBJ2-1, with 9 bases aligning to TRBD1. This CDR3 is built from 13 residues. The V gene end was trimmed by 3 bases and the J gene end by 11 bases; junction bases not matched to a gene: 8. Germline lookup yields CDR1 SQVTM and CDR2 ANQGSEA.

Here the CDR3 reads CASSYLQGSVGEKLFF. CDR3 in DNA: TGTGCCAGCAGTTATTTACAGGGGTCGGTCGGTGAAAAACTGTTTTTT. The chain links TRBV6-5 to TRBJ1-4, with TRBD1 matching 7 bases. CDR1 and CDR2 from the germline V gene are MNHEY and SVGAGI. The V and J ends lost 3 bases and 7 bases, in that order; junction bases with no gene match: 11. This CDR3 spans 16 amino acids.

This clone was detected once. The V gene is TRBV5-1, the J gene TRBJ2-7; TRBD1 agrees at 7 bases. The CDR3 runs to 14 residues. Trimming cost V 4 bases and J 4 bases; bases outside gene matches: 8. In germline, CDR1 is SGHRS, CDR2 YFSETQ. CDR3 amino acids: CASSLTSTGYEQYF. In DNA form, the CDR3 reads TGCGCCAGCAGCCTTACCTCGACAGGGTACGAGCAGTACTTC.

The rearrangement uses TRBV5-1 and TRBJ1-1, with TRBD1 identical over 9 bases. Germline V CDR1 and CDR2: SGHRS, YFSETQ. V dropped 2 bases and J dropped 1; count of bases not matched to a gene: 6. CDR3 length: 16 amino acids. The CDR3 region is CASSLSGTGRNTEAFF. Written as DNA, the CDR3 is TGCGCCAGCAGCTTATCCGGGACAGGGAGGAACACTGAAGCTTTCTTT.

The chain carries TRBV6-6 and TRBJ2-1; D uncertain. This CDR3 has 12 amino acids. With 6 bases removed from V and 1 base from J, the gap between germline ends came to 4 bases. Germline V gene sequence: CDR1 MNHNY, CDR2 SVGAGI (reference sequence). The CDR3 is CASSPSYNEQFF. The CDR3, as DNA: TGTGCCAGCAGCCCGTCCTACAATGAGCAGTTCTTC.